Presented here are 18 T cell receptor beta chains from one specimen sequenced in a study of blood T cell repertoires in COVID-19. Libraries were prepared by immunoSEQ multiplex PCR; TCRdb keeps only in-frame clonotypes and omits some of them. The repertoire holds under 300,000 clones, with around 90% as singletons. The sequenced material came from PBMCs or T cells enriched from blood (not recorded which). These receptors were obtained from a woman younger than 30 who had recovered from COVID-19.

The chain carries TRBV5-5 and TRBJ2-7, with 11 bases fitting TRBD1. This CDR3 contains 15 residues. Germline-derived CDR1 and CDR2 are SGHKS and YYEKEE (reference sequence). V was pared by 4 bases and J by 7 bases, with 10 bases of the junction left unmatched. Written as DNA, the CDR3 is TGTGCCAGCAGCCGGGACAGGGGGGCCCTCAAGGAGCAGTACTTC. Residues: CASSRDRGALKEQYF.

This CDR3 reads CASSLATFEETQYF. In DNA form, the CDR3 reads TGTGCCAGCAGCTTGGCGACATTTGAAGAGACCCAGTACTTC. The chain couples TRBV5-6 to TRBJ2-5; D not certain. The CDR3 has 14 amino acids. Trimming took off 0 bases at V and 3 bases at J, with 9 bases between the two ends. Germline loops: CDR1 SGHDT, CDR2 YYEEEE.

V is TRBV7-2 and J is TRBJ1-2, with D tentatively TRBD1 (5 bases). Germline-derived CDR1 and CDR2 are SGHTA and FQGNSA. V lost 3 bases and J lost 8, with 16 bases in between. This CDR3 comprises 14 residues. Here the CDR3 reads CASSLDTGPIGYTF. The DNA of the CDR3 is TGTGCCAGCAGCTTGGATACAGGACCCATAGGCTACACCTTC.

The chain links TRBV11-3 to TRBJ2-1, with 8 bases identical to TRBD2. From germline, CDR1 is SGHNT and CDR2 YENEEA. CDR3 length: 15 amino acids. J gave up 3 bases and V 6 bases, and 7 bases lay outside the gene matches. CDR3 sequence reads: CASSYGTSGYNEQFF. CDR3 coding DNA: TGTGCCAGCAGTTACGGGACTAGTGGCTACAATGAGCAGTTCTTC.

V is TRBV7-3 and J is TRBJ1-4; D is unresolved. Germline V lookup: CDR1 SGHTA, CDR2 FQGTGA. V lost 3 bases and J lost 3, with 8 bases in between. The length of the CDR3 is 14 residues. The CDR3 loop is CASSLGGSNEKLFF. For the CDR3, the DNA is TGTGCCAGCAGCTTGGGAGGATCTAATGAAAAACTGTTTTTT.

This clone was counted once. The gene calls are TRBV18 and TRBJ2-1; D is unresolved. Germline CDR1 reads KGHSH; CDR2 reads LQKENI. V lost 3 bases and J lost 7, with 10 bases in between. The CDR3 is 13 residues long. CDR3 DNA: TGTGCCAGCTCACCCGCGGCTGGGAATGAGCAGTTCTTC. Translation: CASSPAAGNEQFF.

This clone was recorded once. The V and J genes are TRBV12-3 or TRBV12-4 and TRBJ2-1; 9 bases match TRBD2. This CDR3 has 13 residues. The J segment lost 7 bases and the V segment lost 10 bases, leaving 8 bases of the junction unmatched. In DNA, the CDR3 is TGTGCCACCACGGGGCTAGCGGGGAATGAGCAGTTCTTC. Translation: CATTGLAGNEQFF.

For the CDR3, the DNA is TGCGCCAGCAGCCAAGCCCCCAGCAGGGTTGGCGCCGGGGAGCTGTTTTTT. Its translation: CASSQAPSRVGAGELFF. The V gene is TRBV4-3, the J gene TRBJ2-2; D might be TRBD1 (5 bases). Trimming took 1 base from V and 6 from J, leaving 18 bases between them. The germline V gene encodes CDR1 LGHNA and CDR2 YSLEER. The CDR3 has 17 residues.

The gene calls are TRBV9 and TRBJ2-7, with D hard to call. Trimming took 1 base from V and 12 from J, leaving 17 bases between them. Germline V gene lookup returns CDR1 SGDLS and CDR2 YYNGEE. The CDR3 covers 13 residues. CDR3 in DNA: TGTGCCAGCAGCGTAACCGGCGGCAGCTTAAGGTACTTC. Its translation is CASSVTGGSLRYF.

V is TRBV19 and J is TRBJ1-4; D possibly corresponds to TRBD1 (6 bases). Trimming left V 7 bases short and J 4 bases short, with 13 bases between. Germline V lookup: CDR1 LNHDA, CDR2 SQIVND (reference sequence). The CDR3 is 14 residues long. DNA for the CDR3: TGTGCCAGTACAAGAACAGGGAGTAATGAAAAACTGTTTTTT. Protein product: CASTRTGSNEKLFF.

The chain is built from TRBV7-9 and TRBJ1-1, with a tentative D call TRBD1 (5 bases). Trimming cost V 4 bases and J 2 bases, with 11 bases left between them. The CDR3 consists of 14 residues. Germline CDR1 SEHNR, CDR2 FQNEAQ (reference sequence). The DNA of the CDR3 is TGTGCCAGCAGCTCAGGGCCCCTAAACACTGAAGCTTTCTTT. This encodes CASSSGPLNTEAFF.

V gene TRBV4-1 combines with J gene TRBJ2-7; 8 nucleotides match TRBD1. There are 16 residues in the CDR3. CDR1 is MGHRA and CDR2 is YSYEKL in the germline V gene. Losses at the gene ends were 1 base for V and 1 base for J; bases not matched to a gene: 6. The CDR3: CASSQGTGSLSYEQYF. The CDR3 nucleotides read TGCGCCAGCAGCCAAGGGACAGGGTCACTGTCCTACGAGCAGTACTTC.

The chain recombines TRBV15 with TRBJ1-2; 7 nucleotides line up with TRBD1. The CDR3 has 15 amino acids. The V gene end was trimmed by 0 bases and the J gene end by 7 bases; junction bases not matched to a gene: 8. In germline, CDR1 is LNHNV, CDR2 YYDKDF (reference sequence). CDR3 in DNA: TGTGCCACCAGCAGAGAAGGGGGCGGCTTGGGTGGCTACACCTTC. Translated, it gives CATSREGGGLGGYTF.

The chain combines TRBV9 with TRBJ1-1; D remains unclear. Looked up from germline, CDR1 is SGDLS and CDR2 is YYNGEE. V was pared by 0 bases and J by 5 bases, with 14 bases between. This CDR3 contains 15 residues. CDR3 sequence (DNA): TGTGCCAGCAGCGTAGGCGCCTCAACGGGGACTGAAGCTTTCTTT. This translates into CASSVGASTGTEAFF.

This sequence joins TRBV14 and TRBJ1-1; D is ambiguous. The CDR3 covers 14 residues. Germline CDR1 and CDR2: SGHDN and FVKESK. The ends were cut back, 1 base at V and 1 base at J, with 7 bases in the middle. In nucleotides, the CDR3 is TGTGCCAGCAGCCAAGTGGGAGGGAACACTGAAGCTTTCTTT. Translation gives CASSQVGGNTEAFF.

This chain joins TRBV7-2 and TRBJ1-2; the D is unclear. Deletions cut 3 bases from V and 7 bases from J, with 6 bases between. From germline, CDR1 is SGHTA and CDR2 FQGNSA. CDR3 length: 11 residues. The CDR3 is CASSFTVGYTF. As DNA, the CDR3 is TGTGCCAGCAGCTTTACAGTTGGCTACACCTTC.

This clone has only one observation. The V and J genes are TRBV11-3 and TRBJ1-3, with D tentatively TRBD1 (6 bases). Germline V gives CDR1 SGHNT, CDR2 YENEEA. The CDR3 covers 17 residues. Trimming took 2 bases from V and 8 from J, leaving 22 bases between them. The CDR3 sequence: CASSLNPPDSYVDTIYF. The CDR3 DNA reads as TGTGCCAGCAGCTTAAATCCACCGGACAGCTACGTTGACACCATATATTTT.

Turning to this clone: In the same sample, other DNA sequences code for this CDR3. The chain uses TRBV5-1 and TRBJ2-1; 11 bases fit TRBD2. V was clipped by 0 bases and J by 7 bases; unmatched bases: 3. The CDR3 totals 15 residues. Germline V lookup: CDR1 SGHRS, CDR2 YFSETQ. The CDR3 is CASSLALAGVNEQFF. CDR3 coding DNA: TGCGCCAGCAGCTTGGCACTAGCGGGAGTGAATGAGCAGTTCTTC.